The 10 T cell receptor beta chains below all came from one sample that was sequenced in a study of spatial heterogeneity in lung cancer (dated by TCRdb to the late 2010s). This specimen's time point label, per the study, means: sample taken at primary tumor resection. For TCR sequencing, whole RNA was extracted from tumor and nontumor lung tissue, or from cryopreserved PBMC samples, and no cell sorting was done. The protocol used for the library was 5' RACE. Sequencing took place on a NextSeq 500. Through fastp at Q25 and MiXCR, TCRdb rebuilt clones from the public reads, retaining in-frame beta chains. Rows merge per CDR3 protein into single entries with the most common DNA and genes. A total of about 92,000 distinct CDR3 sequences appear in this sample, over 9.5% of them only once. The ten largest clonotypes hold under 50% of the sample. This specimen was PBMCs, taken at surgery. These receptor sequences come from a male donor with early-stage non-small cell lung cancer.

This clonotype occurred a few times. This chain connects TRBV5-5 to TRBJ1-5; tentatively, D is TRBD1 (5 bases). The CDR3 has 15 residues. CDR1 is SGHKS and CDR2 is YYEKEE in the germline V gene (reference sequence). V gave up 2 bases and J gave up 3 bases, with 12 bases separating them. This CDR3 is CASSLSGEVNQPQHF. The DNA of the CDR3 is TGTGCCAGCAGCTTATCGGGGGAGGTCAATCAGCCCCAGCATTTT.

The V call is TRBV30, the J call TRBJ2-1; TRBD2 matches 13 bases. The CDR3 spans 16 residues. Germline V gene lookup returns CDR1 GTSNPN and CDR2 SVGIG (reference sequence). J lost 15 bases, V lost 2 bases, and 16 bases had no gene match. CDR3 sequence reads: CAWSTTSGRALEVRFF. CDR3 in DNA: TGTGCCTGGAGTACCACTAGCGGGAGGGCCTTAGAGGTTCGGTTCTTC.

In its sample, this clonotype was seen many times. The chain is built from TRBV29-1 and TRBJ1-3; TRBD1 agrees at 8 bases. Trimming at V came to 7 bases and at J to 3 bases, leaving 11 bases not matched to a gene. The germline CDR1 and CDR2 sequences are SQVTM and ANQGSEA. The CDR3 consists of 15 residues. Here the CDR3 DNA reads TGCAGCGCCTTACTCCGACAGGGGAATGGAAACACCATATATTTT. Translating gives CSALLRQGNGNTIYF. The variable domain in full, completed from reference TRBV29-1 and TRBJ1-3, reads SAVISQKPSRDICQRGTSLTIQCQVDSQVTMMFWYRQQPGQSLTLIATANQGSEATYESGFVIDKFPISRPNLTFSTLTVSNMSPEDSSIYLCSALLRQGNGNTIYFGEGSWLTVV.

This clonotype was counted ten times or more. The J gene is TRBJ2-1, the V gene TRBV6-1, with D perhaps TRBD2 (7 bases). This CDR3 contains 17 residues. V lost 1 base and J 6 bases, leaving 19 bases between the germline ends. Germline V gene lookup returns CDR1 MNHNS and CDR2 SASEGT. CDR3 protein: CASSEVVWGEGGNEQFF. For the CDR3, the DNA is TGTGCCAGCAGTGAAGTAGTGTGGGGGGAGGGGGGCAATGAGCAGTTCTTC.

The chain recombines TRBV7-2 with TRBJ1-6, with D uncertain. CDR3 length: 15 amino acids. Trimming removed 3 bases at V and 9 bases at J, with 15 bases between. Germline CDR1 and CDR2: SGHTA and FQGNSA. The CDR3 nucleotides are TGTGCCAGCAGCTTCCCAGCGGGATACGGTTCACCCCTCCACTTT. Its protein product is CASSFPAGYGSPLHF.

This chain's CDR3 is CASSAGTGGTEAFF. The CDR3 region has the DNA TGTGCCAGCAGCGCGGGGACAGGGGGGACTGAAGCTTTCTTT. The chain joins TRBV9 to TRBJ1-1; TRBD1 aligns across 11 bases. This CDR3 contains 14 residues. V shed 3 bases, J shed 5 bases, and the junction held 3 bases outside the gene matches. Germline assignment: CDR1 SGDLS and CDR2 YYNGEE.

The V and J genes are TRBV7-2 and TRBJ2-3; D tentatively reads TRBD1 or TRBD2 (6 bases each). Trimming shortened V by 1 base and J by 0 bases, and 14 bases separated the two germline ends. This CDR3 region has 17 residues. CDR1 and CDR2 from the germline V gene are SGHTA and FQGNSA. This CDR3 is CASSLGAGGRSTDTQYF. CDR3 DNA: TGTGCCAGCAGCTTAGGTGCCGGGGGCAGAAGCACAGATACGCAGTATTTT.

The chain uses TRBV20-1 and TRBJ1-5; D perhaps matches TRBD1 (5 bases). The ends were cut back, 8 bases at V and 5 bases at J, with 13 bases in the middle. The germline gives CDR1 DFQATT, CDR2 SNEGSKA (reference sequence). This CDR3 spans 12 amino acids. CDR3 in amino acids: CSTVSGDQPQHF. The CDR3 bases are TGCAGTACAGTGTCGGGGGATCAGCCCCAGCATTTT.

The CDR3 spells CASSLQAGAHEQYF. For the CDR3, the DNA is TGCGCCAGCAGCCTCCAAGCGGGAGCCCACGAGCAGTACTTC. The genes are TRBV5-1 and TRBJ2-7; 8 bases align to TRBD2. Trimming at V came to 4 bases and at J to 5 bases, leaving 8 bases not matched to a gene. CDR3 size: 14 residues. The germline gives CDR1 SGHRS, CDR2 YFSETQ.

The chain recombines TRBV29-1 with TRBJ2-7; 8 bases line up with TRBD1. This CDR3 contains 13 residues. Unmatched junction bases numbered 2, after V lost 4 bases and J lost 0 bases. Germline V gene lookup returns CDR1 SQVTM and CDR2 ANQGSEA. CDR3 loop: CSVVGQGSYEQYF. Written as DNA, the CDR3 is TGCAGCGTTGTCGGACAGGGCTCCTACGAGCAGTACTTC.